A single T cell receptor (beta chain) is shown here with its context. Trimming stripped 0 bases from V and 1 base from J, with 8 bases between. Germline V lookup: CDR1 GTSNPN, CDR2 SVGIG (reference sequence). The CDR3 totals 14 residues. This entry comes from a study of beta chain features in type 1 diabetes. The entirety of the isolated RNA underwent reverse transcription, so expressed TCRB transcripts were sequenced. About 3.57 million reads per sample were averaged for naive, central memory and regulatory samples. Data came from immunoSEQ multiplex PCR; TCRdb stores just in-frame clones and leaves some out. The repertoire holds hundreds of thousands of clones, with more than 9.5% as singletons.

The receptor was isolated from a woman between 18 and 29 years old in good health. The sample taken for sequencing was naive CD4+ T cells from blood. The chain combines TRBV30 with TRBJ2-3, with a weak D call TRBD2 (5 bases). The chain's CDR3 is CAWSVLVGTDTQYF. CDR3 DNA: TGTGCCTGGAGTGTACTAGTTGGCACAGATACGCAGTATTTT.